Listed here are 29 T cell receptor beta chains from one sample, sequenced in a study of long-term antiretroviral therapy in people with HIV. Run at survey level, the immunoSEQ assay was version v3.0. Only in-frame clones appear in the TCRdb table, and some are missing; sequencing was by immunoSEQ multiplex PCR. The table records 7,000 or so clones, approximately 70% of them present only once. The sequencing used unsorted PBMCs, collected 0.2 years after starting antiretroviral therapy. Receptor source: a man between 35 and 55 years old with HIV.

Only a few counts were recorded for this clone. The chain joins TRBV19 to TRBJ1-2; no definite D call. V lost 7 bases, J lost 0 bases, and 9 bases lay in between. The CDR3 length is 13 residues. Germline V CDR1 and CDR2: LNHDA, SQIVND (reference sequence). CDR3 nucleotides: TGTGCCAGTAACCCACAAGCTAACTATGGCTACACCTTC. Protein: CASNPQANYGYTF.

The gene calls are TRBV7-9 and TRBJ1-2, with D unclear. This CDR3 region has 14 residues. Germline CDR1 is SEHNR and CDR2 is FQNEAQ (reference sequence). V was cut by 1 base and J by 2 bases, with 8 bases left in between. The CDR3 sequence is CASSLEGRNYGYTF. The CDR3 DNA follows: TGTGCCAGCAGCTTAGAAGGCCGGAACTATGGCTACACCTTC.

This clone counts as medium-sized. The chain combines TRBV27 with TRBJ2-3; 10 bases are shared with TRBD2. Germline CDR1 and CDR2: MNHEY and SMNVEV (reference sequence). The CDR3 covers 15 residues. V shed 0 bases and J 4 bases; nucleotides not matched to a gene: 1. The chain's CDR3 is CASSLSGLAADTQYF. CDR3 nucleotide sequence: TGTGCCAGCAGTTTATCTGGACTAGCGGCAGATACGCAGTATTTT.

The CDR3 loop reads CASSLGREAFF. The CDR3 DNA reads as TGTGCCAGCAGTTTAGGTCGGGAAGCTTTCTTT. The V call is TRBV6-5, the J call TRBJ1-1; D is undetermined. CDR1 is MNHEY and CDR2 is SVGAGI in the germline V gene. V was trimmed by 4 bases and J by 8 bases, leaving 8 bases between them. This CDR3 contains 11 residues.

Here the CDR3 reads CASSSLAGGPPDTQYF. Here the CDR3 DNA reads TGTGCCAGCAGTTCCCTAGCGGGGGGGCCGCCAGATACGCAGTATTTT. The chain employs TRBV13 and TRBJ2-3; TRBD2 agrees at 12 bases. The CDR3 loop spans 16 amino acids. V shed 6 bases and J 4 bases; nucleotides not matched to a gene: 8. CDR1 PRHDT and CDR2 FYEKMQ come from the germline V gene (reference sequence).

The chain couples TRBV18 to TRBJ2-2; possible D gene TRBD1, 5 bases. V gave up 4 bases and J gave up 6 bases, with 18 bases separating them. The CDR3 is 16 residues long. Germline CDR1 reads KGHSH; CDR2 reads LQKENI. The CDR3 bases are TGTGCCAGCTCACAAAATGAGCTAGGGGCATCCGGGGAGCTGTTTTTT. This translates into CASSQNELGASGELFF.

The chain links TRBV4-1 to TRBJ1-2; no firm D call. V was clipped by 4 bases and J by 10 bases, with 16 bases between them. The germline V gene encodes CDR1 MGHRA and CDR2 YSYEKL. There are 13 residues in the CDR3. CDR3 residues: CASSPNDPTNYTF. DNA of the CDR3: TGCGCCAGCAGCCCAAACGACCCGACTAACTACACCTTC.

The chain is built from TRBV5-5 and TRBJ2-7, with 14 bases that match TRBD2. The CDR3 has 17 amino acids. J lost 5 bases, V lost 4 bases, and 11 bases had no gene match. Germline V gene lookup returns CDR1 SGHKS and CDR2 YYEKEE (reference sequence). The CDR3 nucleotides are TGTGCCAGCAGCCCGCCGGGACTAGCGGGGGCAGTCCACGAGCAGTACTTC. This sequence encodes CASSPPGLAGAVHEQYF.

A single count supports this clone. This rearrangement joins TRBV28 to TRBJ2-3, with a weak D call TRBD1 (5 bases). V lost 7 bases to trimming and J lost 5 bases, with 16 bases between them. Germline CDR1 is MDHEN and CDR2 is SYDVKM. This CDR3 contains 14 residues. The CDR3 loop is CASTSTDGVDTQYF. The CDR3, as DNA: TGTGCCAGCACCTCGACAGATGGGGTAGATACGCAGTATTTT. The full variable domain, in which reference TRBV28 and TRBJ2-3 provide the parts outside the CDR3, is DVKVTQSSRYLVKRTGEKVFLECVQDMDHENMFWYRQDPGLGLRLIYFSYDVKMKEKGDIPEGYSVSREKKERFSLILESASTNQTSMYLCASTSTDGVDTQYFGPGTRLTVL.

The chain joins TRBV9 to TRBJ2-5; D is perhaps TRBD1 (5 bases). This CDR3 comprises 15 residues. The germline V gene encodes CDR1 SGDLS and CDR2 YYNGEE. V was clipped by 2 bases and J by 0 bases, with 11 bases between them. CDR3 DNA sequence: TGTGCCAGCAGCGTCGCTTGGGGCAACCAAGAGACCCAGTACTTC. It yields the protein CASSVAWGNQETQYF.

DNA of the CDR3: TGTGCCAGCAGTGAACACGGTAGAGGTAGTGAAGCTTTCTTT. As protein: CASSEHGRGSEAFF. V usage is TRBV2 and J usage is TRBJ1-1; D gene ambiguous. Trimming took off 2 bases at V and 7 bases at J, with 14 bases between the two ends. CDR1 and CDR2 (germline): SNHLY, FYNNEI. The CDR3 runs to 14 residues.

The CDR3 nucleotides are TGTGCCAGCCGCGGGGGGGACCAAGAGACCCAGTACTTC. Its translation is CASRGGDQETQYF. This chain joins TRBV7-8 and TRBJ2-5; 9 bases fit TRBD2. V was clipped by 8 bases and J by 0 bases; unmatched bases: 1. From germline, CDR1 is SGHVS and CDR2 FQNEAQ. There are 13 residues in the CDR3.

The J gene is TRBJ2-7, the V gene TRBV7-2; perhaps TRBD1 as D (5 bases). This CDR3 has 13 residues. In germline, CDR1 is SGHTA, CDR2 FQGNSA. V was clipped by 5 bases and J by 2 bases, with 10 bases between them. CDR3 bases: TGTGCCAGCAGCACGGACACCACCTACGAGCAGTACTTC. Amino acid sequence: CASSTDTTYEQYF.

This clone was seen a single time. The gene calls are TRBV5-8 and TRBJ2-5; TRBD2 agrees at 9 bases. V dropped 1 base and J dropped 2; count of bases not matched to a gene: 6. Germline V gene data show CDR1 as SGHTS and CDR2 as YDEGEE. The CDR3 is 16 amino acids. DNA for the CDR3: TGTGCCAGCAGCTTGATAGCGGGGGCTACTCAAGAGACCCAGTACTTC. This sequence encodes CASSLIAGATQETQYF.

This sequence joins TRBV2 and TRBJ2-3, with D perhaps TRBD1 (6 bases). The CDR3 extends over 15 amino acids. Trimming removed 4 bases from V and 1 base from J, with 12 bases in between. The V gene's germline CDR1 is SNHLY and CDR2 FYNNEI. This chain's CDR3 is CASSVVRGGTDTQYF. In DNA, the CDR3 is TGTGCCAGCAGTGTCGTCAGGGGAGGCACAGATACGCAGTATTTT.

J is TRBJ2-6 and V is TRBV6-6; weak D call: TRBD1 (5 bases). Looked up from germline, CDR1 is MNHNY and CDR2 is SVGAGI (reference sequence). Trimming took 6 bases from V and 0 from J, leaving 12 bases between them. This CDR3 has 16 residues. The CDR3 nucleotides are TGTGCCAGCAGCAACGGACAATCCTCTGGGGCCAACGTCCTGACTTTC. Protein sequence: CASSNGQSSGANVLTF.

This sequence joins TRBV27 and TRBJ2-6; 13 bases agree with TRBD2. The length of the CDR3 is 17 residues. The germline V gene encodes CDR1 MNHEY and CDR2 SMNVEV (reference sequence). Trimming removed 4 bases from V and 8 bases from J; junction bases left unmatched: 8. CDR3 coding DNA: TGTGCCAGCAGTTCCTGGACTAGCGGGGGATCGACCAACGTCCTGACTTTC. Translated: CASSSWTSGGSTNVLTF.

The chain employs TRBV5-8 and TRBJ1-1; weak D call: TRBD1 (5 bases). The ends were cut back, 2 bases at V and 1 base at J, with 12 bases in the middle. CDR1 SGHTS and CDR2 YDEGEE come from the germline V gene. CDR3 length: 15 amino acids. The CDR3, as DNA: TGTGCCAGCAGCTTACTGGGACGGCGGAACACTGAAGCTTTCTTT. This sequence encodes CASSLLGRRNTEAFF.

The rearrangement links TRBV18 to TRBJ1-4, with 7 bases fitting TRBD1. With 6 bases clipped from V and 4 bases from J, the junction kept 5 bases outside the gene matches. This CDR3 is 14 amino acids long. Germline CDR1 KGHSH, CDR2 LQKENI. This chain's CDR3 is CASSQDRFNEKLFF. For the CDR3, the DNA is TGTGCCAGCTCGCAGGACAGGTTTAATGAAAAACTGTTTTTT.

CDR3 in amino acids: CASSESTVGNTEAFF. The CDR3 region has the DNA TGTGCCAGCAGTGAATCCACCGTGGGGAACACTGAAGCTTTCTTT. The rearrangement uses TRBV2 and TRBJ1-1; D not resolved. The germline V and J ends were trimmed by 2 bases and 1 base, with 11 bases remaining between them. The CDR3 has 15 amino acids. CDR1 is SNHLY, CDR2 FYNNEI, per germline.

This chain joins TRBV18 and TRBJ1-1; D remains ambiguous. Trimming pared 4 bases from V and 0 bases from J, leaving 9 bases between. CDR1 and CDR2 from the germline V gene are KGHSH and LQKENI. This CDR3 has 14 residues. CDR3 residues: CASSRGTMNTEAFF. CDR3 DNA sequence: TGTGCCAGCTCACGTGGCACAATGAACACTGAAGCTTTCTTT.

This clone turned up a few times. This chain connects TRBV7-9 to TRBJ2-7; D is tentatively TRBD1 or TRBD2 (6 bases each). V lost 4 bases, J lost 3 bases, and 25 bases lay in between. The germline V gene has CDR1 SEHNR and CDR2 FQNEAQ (reference sequence). This CDR3 spans 18 amino acids. This CDR3 reads CASSYIGGIRDIIYEQYF. In DNA, the CDR3 is TGTGCCAGCAGCTACATAGGGGGGATCCGGGACATTATCTACGAGCAGTACTTC.

The chain is built from TRBV5-1 and TRBJ1-4; no firm D call. V dropped 6 bases and J dropped 7 bases, with 19 bases sitting between them. The germline gives CDR1 SGHRS, CDR2 YFSETQ. The CDR3 contains 15 residues. CDR3 protein: CASTLQWAPGEKLFF. Here the CDR3 DNA reads TGCGCCAGCACCCTGCAATGGGCGCCCGGTGAAAAACTGTTTTTT.

The rearrangement joins TRBV18 to TRBJ1-1; D remains unclear. Trimming removed 3 bases at V and 2 bases at J, with 7 bases between. The CDR3 spans 13 residues. Germline V gene sequence: CDR1 KGHSH, CDR2 LQKENI. The CDR3 reads CASSPNSNTEAFF. The CDR3 nucleotides are TGTGCCAGCTCACCGAACAGTAACACTGAAGCTTTCTTT.

The chain is built from TRBV4-1 and TRBJ2-7; the match to TRBD2 covers 12 bases. The CDR3 consists of 16 residues. The germline gives CDR1 MGHRA, CDR2 YSYEKL. Losses at the gene ends were 1 base for V and 5 bases for J; bases not matched to a gene: 6. The CDR3 nucleotides are TGCGCCAGCAGCCAAGTCATCACTAGCGGGGGGCACGAGCAGTACTTC. It yields the protein CASSQVITSGGHEQYF.

The chain carries TRBV28 and TRBJ1-2, with D possibly TRBD1 on 6 matching bases. Germline V gene data show CDR1 as MDHEN and CDR2 as SYDVKM. The CDR3 consists of 12 residues. V was trimmed by 2 bases and J by 7 bases, leaving 8 bases between them. The CDR3 DNA follows: TGTGCCAGCAGTTTAGGGGGCTCTGGCTACACCTTC. Translated, it gives CASSLGGSGYTF.

V is TRBV13 and J is TRBJ1-4; 7 bases line up with TRBD1. Germline V gene sequence: CDR1 PRHDT, CDR2 FYEKMQ (reference sequence). With 3 bases clipped from V and 6 bases from J, the junction kept 1 base outside the gene matches. The CDR3 extends over 13 amino acids. The CDR3 spells CASSFGQDEKLFF. CDR3 nucleotides: TGTGCCAGCAGCTTTGGACAGGATGAAAAACTGTTTTTT.

This chain uses TRBV5-1 with TRBJ1-4; no firm D call. Germline V CDR1 and CDR2: SGHRS, YFSETQ. Trimming stripped 0 bases from V and 0 bases from J, with 6 bases between. The CDR3 extends over 15 amino acids. CDR3 DNA sequence: TGCGCCAGCAGCTTGGGCAGGCCAACTAATGAAAAACTGTTTTTT. Its protein product is CASSLGRPTNEKLFF. Combining the CDR3 with reference TRBV5-1 and TRBJ1-4 gives the whole variable domain KAGVTQTPRYLIKTRGQQVTLSCSPISGHRSVSWYQQTPGQGLQFLFEYFSETQRNKGNFPGRFSGRQFSNSRSEMNVSTLELGDSALYLCASSLGRPTNEKLFFGSGTQLSVL.

This clone has just one count. This chain joins TRBV29-1 and TRBJ2-3; no definite D call. The germline V gene encodes CDR1 SQVTM and CDR2 ANQGSEA. V dropped 4 bases and J dropped 0 bases, with 8 bases sitting between them. This CDR3 contains 13 residues. CDR3 region: CSVVGLSTDTQYF. DNA of the CDR3: TGCAGCGTTGTCGGGCTAAGCACAGATACGCAGTATTTT.